The 26 T cell receptor beta chains listed next were all sequenced from one sample in a study of neurological immune-mediated disorders. TCRdb reprocessed the 5' RACE reads with MiXCR, giving one entry per CDR3 protein. The table shows roughly 88,000 distinct CDR3 sequences, with around 3.5% occurring only once. The specimen was PBMCs. All receptors come from a woman in her forties or fifties with multiple sclerosis.

This clonotype was seen at least ten times. This chain uses TRBV7-3 with TRBJ2-5; tentative D call: TRBD2 (7 bases). Looked up from germline, CDR1 is SGHTA and CDR2 is FQGTGA. CDR3 length: 14 residues. Trimming removed 4 bases at V and 5 bases at J, with 14 bases between. CDR3 DNA sequence: TGTGCCAGCAGCTCCCGGGGGGCCGGGGAGACCCAGTACTTC. Amino acid sequence: CASSSRGAGETQYF.

This clonotype has only a few counts. A single base separates this from a much larger clone, so it may be a read error. In DNA, the CDR3 is TGCAGTGCTCAGCCGGGAAATCTAAACACTGAAGCTTTCTTT. Translating it yields CSAQPGNLNTEAFF. The genes are TRBV20-1 and TRBJ1-1; D is unclear. The CDR3 totals 14 residues. Trimming took off 5 bases at V and 2 bases at J, with 15 bases between the two ends. CDR1 DFQATT and CDR2 SNEGSKA come from the germline V gene (reference sequence).

This clonotype was counted many times. V gene TRBV20-1 combines with J gene TRBJ2-7; TRBD1 aligns across 9 bases. CDR3 size: 14 residues. Germline V CDR1 and CDR2: DFQATT, SNEGSKA (reference sequence). The J segment lost 5 bases and the V segment lost 0 bases, leaving 5 bases of the junction unmatched. For the CDR3, the DNA is TGCAGTGCTAGAGATCCAAGGACAGGGGACGAGCAGTACTTC. It codes for CSARDPRTGDEQYF.

This clonotype was counted ten times or more. The chain employs TRBV20-1 and TRBJ2-5; D is uncertain. Deletions cut 0 bases from V and 5 bases from J, with 7 bases between. Germline V gives CDR1 DFQATT, CDR2 SNEGSKA (reference sequence). The CDR3 consists of 12 residues. The CDR3 spells CSARDAAETQYF. The CDR3 region has the DNA TGCAGTGCTAGAGATGCGGCGGAGACCCAGTACTTC.

At least ten counts were recorded for this clonotype. V usage is TRBV5-1 and J usage is TRBJ1-6; D is unresolved. This CDR3 is 16 amino acids long. Trimming cost V 0 bases and J 0 bases, with 7 bases left between them. CDR1 and CDR2 (germline): SGHRS, YFSETQ. CDR3 protein: CASSLDFSSYNSPLHF. CDR3 coding DNA: TGCGCCAGCAGCTTGGATTTCAGCTCCTATAATTCACCCCTCCACTTT.

This clonotype was counted at least ten times. The genes are TRBV7-2 and TRBJ2-3; TRBD2 aligns across 7 bases. J was trimmed by 5 bases and V by 2 bases; bases with no gene match: 4. There are 14 residues in the CDR3. Germline CDR1 is SGHTA and CDR2 is FQGNSA. The CDR3 coding sequence is TGTGCCAGCAGCTTATCTCGCGGGGGAGATACGCAGTATTTT. Encoded protein: CASSLSRGGDTQYF.

The table lists this clonotype with many counts. The V and J genes are TRBV5-1 and TRBJ1-1, with D tentatively TRBD1 (6 bases). The V and J ends lost 0 bases and 8 bases respectively, with 17 bases between them. The germline gives CDR1 SGHRS, CDR2 YFSETQ. The CDR3 covers 15 residues. CDR3 coding DNA: TGCGCCAGCAGCTTGGAATTTAGGGGGAACGTCGAAGCTTTCTTT. Its protein is CASSLEFRGNVEAFF.

This clonotype was detected many times. The chain recombines TRBV9 with TRBJ2-1; D may correspond to TRBD1 or TRBD2 (5 bases each). Germline assignment: CDR1 SGDLS and CDR2 YYNGEE. V lost 0 bases to trimming and J lost 2 bases, with 6 bases between them. The CDR3 extends over 14 amino acids. CDR3 in DNA: TGTGCCAGCAGCGTAGCGGGGCCCTACAATGAGCAGTTCTTC. Translating it yields CASSVAGPYNEQFF.

This clonotype was observed a single time. CDR3 nucleotide sequence: TGTGCCAGCAGTTTCCGTAGAAAAAACATATATTTT. Its translation: CASSFRRKNIYF. V gene TRBV28 combines with J gene TRBJ1-3; D is ambiguous. The ends were cut back, 3 bases at V and 12 bases at J, with 12 bases in the middle. The CDR3 has 12 residues. Per the germline V gene, CDR1 is MDHEN and CDR2 is SYDVKM.

This clonotype was seen repeatedly, ten times or more. The CDR3 here is CASSVEGTSSYEQYF. The CDR3 coding sequence is TGTGCCAGCAGCGTAGAAGGGACTAGTAGTTACGAGCAGTACTTC. This sequence joins TRBV9 and TRBJ2-7, with 8 bases matching TRBD2. V was pared by 0 bases and J by 4 bases, with 6 bases of the junction left unmatched. Germline lookup yields CDR1 SGDLS and CDR2 YYNGEE. The CDR3 extends over 15 amino acids.

This clonotype was picked up many times. This chain links TRBV20-1 with TRBJ2-1; D possibly corresponds to TRBD2 (6 bases). This CDR3 is built from 16 residues. The germline CDR1 and CDR2 sequences are DFQATT and SNEGSKA (reference sequence). The CDR3 DNA follows: TGCAGCGCCAAAAAGGTGTTCGGGAGCACCCAAAATGAGCAGTTCTTC. Its protein is CSAKKVFGSTQNEQFF.

Many counts were recorded for this clonotype. V is TRBV20-1 and J is TRBJ2-2, with D uncertain. Germline CDR1 is DFQATT and CDR2 is SNEGSKA (reference sequence). V lost 2 bases to trimming and J lost 8 bases, with 15 bases between them. The CDR3 has 14 amino acids. CDR3 sequence: CSARLTGPHGELFF. As DNA, the CDR3 is TGCAGTGCTAGACTAACGGGCCCCCATGGGGAGCTGTTTTTT.

This clonotype was counted ten times or more. The rearrangement links TRBV12-3 or TRBV12-4 to TRBJ1-1; D remains unclear. Trimming shortened V by 4 bases and J by 3 bases, and 18 bases separated the two germline ends. The length of the CDR3 is 16 residues. The CDR3 loop reads CASSSNRVLGHTEAFF. The CDR3 bases are TGTGCCAGCAGTTCTAATAGGGTTTTAGGCCACACTGAAGCTTTCTTT.

This clonotype has a count of ten or more. The chain combines TRBV20-1 with TRBJ2-4; no clear D gene. V was shortened by 6 bases and J by 0 bases, with 9 bases between the two germline ends. There are 13 residues in the CDR3. Germline V gene lookup returns CDR1 DFQATT and CDR2 SNEGSKA (reference sequence). Written as DNA, the CDR3 is TGCAGTGCGAACTACCGAGCCAAAAACATTCAGTACTTC. Its protein product is CSANYRAKNIQYF.

This clonotype was detected only a few times. V gene TRBV25-1 combines with J gene TRBJ2-5; D remains ambiguous. This CDR3 is built from 11 residues. Germline V gives CDR1 MGHDK, CDR2 SYGVNS. V was pared by 7 bases and J by 2 bases, with 5 bases between. The CDR3 DNA is TGTGCCAGCATGAAACAAGAGACCCAGTACTTC. Translation gives CASMKQETQYF.

This clonotype was seen at least ten times. The gene calls are TRBV7-2 and TRBJ1-3, with D tentatively TRBD1 (5 bases). The V and J ends lost 3 bases and 8 bases respectively, with 17 bases between them. The germline gives CDR1 SGHTA, CDR2 FQGNSA. This CDR3 spans 15 amino acids. CDR3 sequence reads: CASSFNWRGVHTIYF. CDR3 in DNA: TGTGCCAGCAGCTTTAACTGGAGAGGGGTACACACCATATATTTT.

This clonotype was found many times. The chain joins TRBV20-1 to TRBJ1-5, with D possibly matching TRBD1 (5 bases). In germline, CDR1 is DFQATT, CDR2 SNEGSKA (reference sequence). The CDR3 is 14 amino acids. V was shortened by 1 base and J by 0 bases, with 7 bases between the two germline ends. This CDR3 reads CSARVGGSNQPQHF. The CDR3 DNA reads as TGCAGTGCTAGAGTTGGGGGTAGCAATCAGCCCCAGCATTTT.

The table lists this clonotype with many counts. The chain has TRBV20-1 and TRBJ1-5; D is unclear. V lost 7 bases and J 4 bases, leaving 20 bases between the germline ends. This CDR3 contains 15 residues. Germline loops: CDR1 DFQATT, CDR2 SNEGSKA (reference sequence). As DNA, the CDR3 is TGCAGTGTACTGACGGGGAAGATTGGAAATCAGCCCCAGCATTTT. As protein: CSVLTGKIGNQPQHF.

There are many counts of this clonotype. V usage is TRBV5-5 and J usage is TRBJ2-1; D may correspond to TRBD1 or TRBD2 (7 bases each). V was pared by 0 bases and J by 0 bases, with 16 bases between. This CDR3 is built from 18 residues. Per germline, CDR1 SGHKS and CDR2 YYEKEE (reference sequence). CDR3 region: CASSLGWGGQNSYNEQFF. As DNA, the CDR3 is TGTGCCAGCAGCTTGGGGTGGGGGGGACAGAACTCCTACAATGAGCAGTTCTTC.

This clonotype was observed many times. The genes are TRBV9 and TRBJ1-6; D possibly corresponds to TRBD1 (5 bases). Germline V gene lookup returns CDR1 SGDLS and CDR2 YYNGEE. The CDR3 has 15 residues. The germline V and J ends were trimmed by 0 bases and 11 bases, with 15 bases remaining between them. CDR3 nucleotide sequence: TGTGCCAGCAGCGTAGGAGGGGCAGGGCAAGCACCCCTCCACTTT. As protein: CASSVGGAGQAPLHF.

With respect to this clonotype: An end of the junction differs from the germline gene, which may be a read error. The chain links TRBV5-5 to TRBJ2-1, with a tentative D call TRBD2 (6 bases). Germline loops: CDR1 SGHKS, CDR2 YYEKEE (reference sequence). This CDR3 comprises 15 residues. Here the CDR3 reads CASSGMAGSYNELFF. In DNA form, the CDR3 reads TGTGCCAGCAGTGGGATGGCGGGGTCCTACAATGAGCTGTTCTTC.

This clonotype was detected ten times or more. This chain joins TRBV20-1 and TRBJ1-2; TRBD1 agrees at 10 bases. Trimming took 4 bases from V and 5 from J; bases not matched to a gene: 4. The germline V gene has CDR1 DFQATT and CDR2 SNEGSKA (reference sequence). This CDR3 spans 13 amino acids. CDR3 region: CSATRTGGYGYTF. In nucleotides, the CDR3 is TGCAGTGCTACAAGGACAGGGGGATATGGCTACACCTTC.

This clonotype was observed many times. This chain uses TRBV20-1 with TRBJ1-5; perhaps TRBD1 as D (6 bases). V was cut by 5 bases and J by 2 bases, with 13 bases left in between. Germline V gives CDR1 DFQATT, CDR2 SNEGSKA (reference sequence). CDR3 length equals 14 residues. CDR3 loop: CSAYNRAGNQPQHF. The CDR3, as DNA: TGCAGTGCTTATAACAGGGCGGGCAATCAGCCCCAGCATTTT.

This clonotype has just a few counts. V is TRBV5-1 and J is TRBJ2-2; D not resolved. V lost 4 bases and J 1 base, leaving 14 bases between the germline ends. There are 16 residues in the CDR3. Germline lookup yields CDR1 SGHRS and CDR2 YFSETQ. Here the CDR3 reads CASSPWPRENTGELFF. For the CDR3, the DNA is TGCGCCAGCAGCCCATGGCCACGAGAGAACACCGGGGAGCTGTTTTTT.

There are a few counts of this clonotype. A much larger clone is a single base away; this may be a read error. This chain joins TRBV3-1 and TRBJ2-5; TRBD2 might be the D (6 bases). The CDR3 runs 12 residues. CDR1 and CDR2 from the germline V gene are LGHDT and YNNKEL (reference sequence). The CDR3 DNA sequence: TGTGCCAGCAGCCAAGCTAGCGAGAACCAGTACTTC. Its protein product is CASSQASENQYF.

Concerning this clonotype: Being one base from a much bigger clone, this may be a read error. J is TRBJ1-1 and V is TRBV5-1; D ambiguous. Germline V gene lookup returns CDR1 SGHRS and CDR2 YFSETQ. This CDR3 contains 14 residues. Trimming removed 4 bases from V and 3 bases from J, with 13 bases in between. The CDR3 coding sequence is TGCGCCAGCAGCCAGCGGGCGAGGGACACTGAAGCTTTCTTT. Translating gives CASSQRARDTEAFF.